These T cell receptor beta chains were read from a single sample in a study of shared clonotypes between healthy human individuals. Only in-frame clones appear in the TCRdb table, and some are missing; sequencing was by immunoSEQ multiplex PCR. This table has roughly 600,000 clones, 95% to 98% appearing once. Specimen: naive CD8+ T cells sorted from blood. These receptors came from a man in his thirties or forties in good health. Each CDR3 is given with its conserved first and last residue. A D gene is named only where the DNA matches it firmly. Clone size is stated in some rows and not others, as once, few, many or a class when expanded.

abundance: .; v_gene: TRBV29-1; j_gene: TRBJ2-7; d_gene: TRBD1; CDR3aa: CSVSGTGAYEQYF; CDR3nt: TGCAGCGTCTCCGGGACAGGAGCCTACGAGCAGTACTTC
abundance: .; v_gene: TRBV11-2; j_gene: TRBJ1-1; d_gene: .; CDR3aa: CASSGGVAEAFF; CDR3nt: TGTGCCAGCAGCGGAGGTGTGGCTGAAGCTTTCTTT
abundance: .; v_gene: TRBV19; j_gene: TRBJ2-1; d_gene: TRBD1; CDR3aa: CASMVRGSRNEQFF; CDR3nt: TGTGCCAGTATGGTCAGGGGGTCTCGCAATGAGCAGTTCTTC
abundance: .; v_gene: TRBV5-1; j_gene: TRBJ2-1; d_gene: .; CDR3aa: CASSLGGVEQFF; CDR3nt: TGCGCCAGCAGCTTGGGAGGGGTTGAGCAGTTCTTC
abundance: .; v_gene: TRBV4-1; j_gene: TRBJ2-7; d_gene: TRBD1; CDR3aa: CASSQEEGGAGYEQYF; CDR3nt: TGCGCCAGCAGCCAAGAGGAAGGGGGCGCCGGTTACGAGCAGTACTTC
abundance: .; v_gene: TRBV2; j_gene: TRBJ2-1; d_gene: TRBD2; CDR3aa: CASRGRVNEQFF; CDR3nt: TGTGCCAGCAGGGGGAGGGTGAATGAGCAGTTCTTC
abundance: once; v_gene: TRBV7-8; j_gene: TRBJ1-1; d_gene: TRBD1; CDR3aa: CASSLDSRDRNTEAFF; CDR3nt: TGTGCCAGCAGCTTAGATTCTAGGGACAGGAACACTGAAGCTTTCTTT
abundance: once; v_gene: TRBV11-2; j_gene: TRBJ2-3; d_gene: .; CDR3aa: CASSSGINTRTDTQYF; CDR3nt: TGTGCCAGCAGCTCGGGGATCAACACACGCACAGATACGCAGTATTTT
abundance: .; v_gene: TRBV29-1; j_gene: TRBJ2-2; d_gene: TRBD2; CDR3aa: CSVLGLGTNTGELFF; CDR3nt: TGCAGCGTTCTGGGACTAGGAACGAACACCGGGGAGCTGTTTTTT
abundance: .; v_gene: TRBV5-3; j_gene: TRBJ2-3; d_gene: TRBD2; CDR3aa: CARSLGGSGGTSTDTQYF; CDR3nt: TGTGCCAGAAGCTTGGGTGGTAGCGGGGGGACTAGCACAGATACGCAGTATTTT
abundance: .; v_gene: TRBV7-6; j_gene: TRBJ2-1; d_gene: TRBD2; CDR3aa: CASSLGASGSGINEQFF; CDR3nt: TGTGCCAGCAGCTTAGGGGCTAGCGGGAGCGGAATCAATGAGCAGTTCTTC
abundance: once; v_gene: TRBV19; j_gene: TRBJ2-7; d_gene: .; CDR3aa: CASSIGSYSAEQYF; CDR3nt: TGTGCCAGTAGTATCGGGAGCTATTCCGCCGAGCAGTACTTC
abundance: .; v_gene: TRBV15; j_gene: TRBJ2-1; d_gene: .; CDR3aa: CATRNPGRIYNEQFF; CDR3nt: TGTGCCACCAGGAATCCCGGGAGAATCTACAATGAGCAGTTCTTC
abundance: .; v_gene: TRBV5-4; j_gene: TRBJ2-2; d_gene: TRBD2; CDR3aa: CASSYGGGPSGELFF; CDR3nt: TGTGCCAGCAGCTATGGGGGAGGGCCAAGCGGGGAGCTGTTTTTT
abundance: .; v_gene: TRBV5-4; j_gene: TRBJ2-7; d_gene: .; CDR3aa: CASSLKLSHEQYF; CDR3nt: TGTGCCAGCAGCTTGAAGTTGTCCCACGAGCAGTACTTC
abundance: .; v_gene: TRBV10-1; j_gene: TRBJ2-1; d_gene: TRBD1; CDR3aa: CASSESGTGPYNEQFF; CDR3nt: TGCGCCAGCAGTGAGTCGGGGACAGGACCCTACAATGAGCAGTTCTTC
abundance: .; v_gene: TRBV7-6; j_gene: TRBJ2-2; d_gene: .; CDR3aa: CASSSGRRAGELFF; CDR3nt: TGTGCCAGCAGCTCGGGACGGCGGGCCGGGGAGCTGTTTTTT
abundance: .; v_gene: TRBV27; j_gene: TRBJ2-7; d_gene: .; CDR3aa: CASSPFGGANYEQYF; CDR3nt: TGTGCCAGCAGTCCGTTTGGGGGAGCAAACTACGAGCAGTACTTC
abundance: .; v_gene: TRBV28; j_gene: TRBJ2-7; d_gene: .; CDR3aa: CASMSGEGGHSYEQYF; CDR3nt: TGTGCCAGCATGTCAGGGGAAGGAGGACACTCCTACGAGCAGTACTTC
abundance: .; v_gene: TRBV9; j_gene: TRBJ2-1; d_gene: TRBD2; CDR3aa: CASSVYPGTSVTNEQFF; CDR3nt: TGTGCCAGCAGCGTTTACCCGGGGACTAGCGTTACGAATGAGCAGTTCTTC
abundance: .; v_gene: TRBV27; j_gene: TRBJ2-7; d_gene: .; CDR3aa: CASRDYEQYF; CDR3nt: TGTGCCAGCAGAGACTACGAGCAGTACTTC
abundance: .; v_gene: TRBV15; j_gene: TRBJ2-6; d_gene: .; CDR3aa: CATSRQASGANVLTF; CDR3nt: TGTGCCACCAGCAGGCAGGCCTCTGGGGCCAACGTCCTGACTTTC
abundance: .; v_gene: TRBV11-2; j_gene: TRBJ2-3; d_gene: TRBD2; CDR3aa: CASSESSGPTDTQYF; CDR3nt: TGTGCCAGCAGCGAATCTAGCGGCCCCACAGATACGCAGTATTTT
abundance: .; v_gene: TRBV14; j_gene: TRBJ2-3; d_gene: TRBD2; CDR3aa: CASSQESSSGTRTDTQYF; CDR3nt: TGTGCCAGCAGCCAAGAGTCGTCTAGCGGGACCCGCACAGATACGCAGTATTTT
abundance: .; v_gene: TRBV29-1; j_gene: TRBJ2-7; d_gene: .; CDR3aa: CSVYLAWDEQYF; CDR3nt: TGCAGCGTTTACCTAGCGTGGGACGAGCAGTACTTC
abundance: .; v_gene: TRBV18; j_gene: TRBJ2-2; d_gene: TRBD1; CDR3aa: CASSPRQGADTGELFF; CDR3nt: TGTGCCAGCTCACCCCGACAGGGGGCTGACACCGGGGAGCTGTTTTTT
abundance: .; v_gene: TRBV20-1; j_gene: TRBJ1-2; d_gene: .; CDR3aa: CSARDLGYTF; CDR3nt: TGCAGTGCTAGAGATCTCGGCTACACCTTC
abundance: once; v_gene: TRBV5-1; j_gene: TRBJ2-7; d_gene: .; CDR3aa: CASSLADRSYEQYF; CDR3nt: TGCGCCAGCAGCTTAGCGGACCGCTCCTACGAGCAGTACTTC
abundance: .; v_gene: TRBV7-2; j_gene: TRBJ2-7; d_gene: TRBD2; CDR3aa: CASSLRSGRAYEQYF; CDR3nt: TGTGCCAGCAGCCTCCGTAGCGGGAGGGCCTACGAGCAGTACTTC
abundance: once; v_gene: TRBV5-5; j_gene: TRBJ2-4; d_gene: TRBD2; CDR3aa: CASSLGALAGVNIQYF; CDR3nt: TGTGCCAGCAGCTTGGGAGCTCTAGCGGGAGTCAACATTCAGTACTTC
abundance: .; v_gene: TRBV5-1; j_gene: TRBJ2-5; d_gene: .; CDR3aa: CASSSRLGETQYF; CDR3nt: TGCGCCAGCAGCTCAAGACTAGGGGAGACCCAGTACTTC
abundance: .; v_gene: TRBV18; j_gene: TRBJ1-4; d_gene: .; CDR3aa: CASSRAAATNEKLFF; CDR3nt: TGTGCCAGCTCACGGGCGGCTGCAACTAATGAAAAACTGTTTTTT
abundance: .; v_gene: TRBV30; j_gene: TRBJ1-1; d_gene: .; CDR3aa: CAWSVRPGAGAFF; CDR3nt: TGTGCCTGGAGTGTACGTCCGGGGGCAGGAGCTTTCTTT
abundance: .; v_gene: TRBV9; j_gene: TRBJ2-7; d_gene: .; CDR3aa: CASSPGPRRYEQYF; CDR3nt: TGTGCCAGCAGCCCGGGGCCAAGACGCTACGAGCAGTACTTC
abundance: once; v_gene: TRBV27; j_gene: TRBJ1-2; d_gene: TRBD1; CDR3aa: CASSLGFQGALGGYTF; CDR3nt: TGTGCCAGCAGTCTTGGTTTTCAGGGGGCGCTGGGTGGCTACACCTTC
abundance: .; v_gene: TRBV2; j_gene: TRBJ2-7; d_gene: .; CDR3aa: CASSGGGRIYEQYF; CDR3nt: TGTGCCAGCAGTGGAGGTGGACGAATCTACGAGCAGTACTTC
abundance: .; v_gene: TRBV25-1; j_gene: TRBJ2-7; d_gene: TRBD1; CDR3aa: CASSARQGVLQYEQYF; CDR3nt: TGTGCCAGCAGTGCCCGACAGGGGGTTCTACAATACGAGCAGTACTTC
abundance: .; v_gene: TRBV2; j_gene: TRBJ2-1; d_gene: .; CDR3aa: CASVEGTGSYNEQFF; CDR3nt: TGTGCCAGTGTTGAGGGGACCGGATCCTACAATGAGCAGTTCTTC
abundance: .; v_gene: TRBV30; j_gene: TRBJ1-1; d_gene: .; CDR3aa: CACETHPNTEAFF; CDR3nt: TGTGCCTGTGAAACACATCCGAACACTGAAGCTTTCTTT
abundance: .; v_gene: TRBV30; j_gene: TRBJ2-1; d_gene: TRBD2; CDR3aa: CAWSAFGLAGRDEQFF; CDR3nt: TGTGCCTGGAGTGCCTTCGGACTAGCGGGGAGGGATGAGCAGTTCTTC
abundance: .; v_gene: TRBV7-9; j_gene: TRBJ2-7; d_gene: TRBD1; CDR3aa: CASSDLKGQGSTYEQYF; CDR3nt: TGTGCCAGCAGCGACCTAAAGGGACAGGGATCGACCTACGAGCAGTACTTC
abundance: .; v_gene: TRBV18; j_gene: TRBJ2-7; d_gene: .; CDR3aa: CASSLRQESSYEQYF; CDR3nt: TGTGCCAGCTCCCTTCGACAGGAGAGCTCCTACGAGCAGTACTTC
abundance: once; v_gene: TRBV7-9; j_gene: TRBJ2-7; d_gene: .; CDR3aa: CASSSLRADRFYEQYF; CDR3nt: TGTGCCAGCAGCTCCTTACGAGCCGACAGGTTCTACGAGCAGTACTTC
abundance: .; v_gene: TRBV15; j_gene: TRBJ1-4; d_gene: .; CDR3aa: CATSRVTGGSNEKLFF; CDR3nt: TGTGCCACCAGCAGAGTCACCGGGGGGAGTAATGAAAAACTGTTTTTT
abundance: .; v_gene: TRBV10-1; j_gene: TRBJ2-1; d_gene: TRBD2; CDR3aa: CASSESQAGGTYNEQFF; CDR3nt: TGCGCCAGCAGTGAGTCTCAAGCGGGAGGGACCTACAATGAGCAGTTCTTC
abundance: .; v_gene: TRBV2; j_gene: TRBJ1-5; d_gene: .; CDR3aa: CASNREGNQPQHF; CDR3nt: TGTGCCAGCAACAGGGAGGGTAATCAGCCCCAGCATTTT
abundance: .; v_gene: TRBV5-1; j_gene: TRBJ2-3; d_gene: .; CDR3aa: CASSLEQRTDTQYF; CDR3nt: TGCGCCAGCAGCTTGGAGCAGCGCACAGATACGCAGTATTTT
abundance: .; v_gene: TRBV27; j_gene: TRBJ2-7; d_gene: TRBD1; CDR3aa: CASRDRDRGLNEQYF; CDR3nt: TGTGCCAGCAGGGACCGGGACAGGGGGCTAAACGAGCAGTACTTC
abundance: .; v_gene: TRBV6-5; j_gene: TRBJ2-7; d_gene: TRBD2; CDR3aa: CASTPGLADEQYF; CDR3nt: TGTGCCAGCACCCCGGGACTAGCGGACGAGCAGTACTTC
abundance: .; v_gene: TRBV7-9; j_gene: TRBJ1-5; d_gene: TRBD1; CDR3aa: CASSSPGQGGQPQHF; CDR3nt: TGTGCCAGCAGCTCCCCGGGACAGGGAGGCCAGCCCCAGCATTTT
abundance: .; v_gene: TRBV6-5; j_gene: TRBJ2-1; d_gene: .; CDR3aa: CASSGTGGDEQFF; CDR3nt: TGTGCCAGCAGTGGCACAGGAGGGGATGAGCAGTTCTTC
abundance: .; v_gene: TRBV27; j_gene: TRBJ2-2; d_gene: .; CDR3aa: CASSLVGTNTGELFF; CDR3nt: TGTGCCAGCAGTTTGGTCGGTACGAACACCGGGGAGCTGTTTTTT
abundance: .; v_gene: TRBV5-6; j_gene: TRBJ2-2; d_gene: .; CDR3aa: CASSPVGDTGELFF; CDR3nt: TGTGCCAGCAGCCCGGTGGGGGACACCGGGGAGCTGTTTTTT
abundance: .; v_gene: TRBV28; j_gene: TRBJ1-5; d_gene: .; CDR3aa: CASRKRQYNQPQHF; CDR3nt: TGTGCCAGCAGAAAAAGACAGTACAATCAGCCCCAGCATTTT